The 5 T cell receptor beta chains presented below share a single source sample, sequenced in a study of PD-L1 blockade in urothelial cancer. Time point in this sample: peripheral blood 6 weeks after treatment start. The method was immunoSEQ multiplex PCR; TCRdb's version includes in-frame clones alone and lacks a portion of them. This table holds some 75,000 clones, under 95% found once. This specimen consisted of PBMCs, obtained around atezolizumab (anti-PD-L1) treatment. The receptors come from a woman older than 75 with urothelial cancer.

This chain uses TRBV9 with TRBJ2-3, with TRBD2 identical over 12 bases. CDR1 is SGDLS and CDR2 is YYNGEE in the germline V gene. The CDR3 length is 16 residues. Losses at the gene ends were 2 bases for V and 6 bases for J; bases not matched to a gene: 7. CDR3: CASSVGLAGGGDTQYF. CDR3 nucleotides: TGTGCCAGCAGCGTGGGGCTAGCGGGAGGGGGGGATACGCAGTATTTT. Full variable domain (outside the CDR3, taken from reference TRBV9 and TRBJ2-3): DSGVTQTPKHLITATGQRVTLRCSPRSGDLSVYWYQQSLDQGLQFLIQYYNGEERAKGNILERFSAQQFPDLHSELNLSSLELGDSALYFCASSVGLAGGGDTQYFGPGTRLTVL.

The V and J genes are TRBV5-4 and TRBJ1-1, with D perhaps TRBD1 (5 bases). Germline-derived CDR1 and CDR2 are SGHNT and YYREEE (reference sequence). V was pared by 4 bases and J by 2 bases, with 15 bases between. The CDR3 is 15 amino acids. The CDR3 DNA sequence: TGTGCCAGCAGCCATGACAGCTACTATAACACTGAAGCTTTCTTT. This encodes CASSHDSYYNTEAFF.

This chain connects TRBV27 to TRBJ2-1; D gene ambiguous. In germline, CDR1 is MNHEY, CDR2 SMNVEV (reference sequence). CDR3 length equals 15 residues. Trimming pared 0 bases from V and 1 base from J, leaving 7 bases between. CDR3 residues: CASSLSQFSYNEQFF. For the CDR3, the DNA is TGTGCCAGCAGTTTATCCCAGTTTTCCTACAATGAGCAGTTCTTC.

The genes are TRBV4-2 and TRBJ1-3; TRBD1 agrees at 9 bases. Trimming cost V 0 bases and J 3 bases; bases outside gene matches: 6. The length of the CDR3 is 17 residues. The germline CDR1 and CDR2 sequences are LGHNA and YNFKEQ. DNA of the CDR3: TGTGCCAGCAGCCAAGATCCCGGACAGGGGAGTGGAAACACCATATATTTT. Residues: CASSQDPGQGSGNTIYF.

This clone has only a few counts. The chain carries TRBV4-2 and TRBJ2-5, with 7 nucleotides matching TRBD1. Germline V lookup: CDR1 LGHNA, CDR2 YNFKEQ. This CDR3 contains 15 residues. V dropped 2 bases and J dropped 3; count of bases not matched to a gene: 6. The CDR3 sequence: CASSQTRDREETQYF. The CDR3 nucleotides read TGTGCCAGCAGCCAAACCCGGGACAGAGAAGAGACCCAGTACTTC.